This paragraph reports one T cell receptor (beta chain). The record originates from a study of blood T cell repertoires in COVID-19. Germline V gives CDR1 MGHDK, CDR2 SYGVNS. The V and J ends lost 8 bases and 5 bases, in that order; junction bases with no gene match: 11. The CDR3 runs to 14 residues. Assay: immunoSEQ multiplex PCR; the TCRdb copy retains only in-frame clones and omits some. The table includes some 73,000 clones, around 79% detected once. The gene calls are TRBV25-1 and TRBJ2-5; 7 nucleotides agree with TRBD2. Sequenced: peripheral blood. This receptor was taken from a man aged 60 to 69 with acute or convalescent COVID-19. The CDR3 region is CASSWGSGDETQYF. The CDR3 DNA reads as TGTGCCAGCTCGTGGGGAAGCGGGGACGAGACCCAGTACTTC.